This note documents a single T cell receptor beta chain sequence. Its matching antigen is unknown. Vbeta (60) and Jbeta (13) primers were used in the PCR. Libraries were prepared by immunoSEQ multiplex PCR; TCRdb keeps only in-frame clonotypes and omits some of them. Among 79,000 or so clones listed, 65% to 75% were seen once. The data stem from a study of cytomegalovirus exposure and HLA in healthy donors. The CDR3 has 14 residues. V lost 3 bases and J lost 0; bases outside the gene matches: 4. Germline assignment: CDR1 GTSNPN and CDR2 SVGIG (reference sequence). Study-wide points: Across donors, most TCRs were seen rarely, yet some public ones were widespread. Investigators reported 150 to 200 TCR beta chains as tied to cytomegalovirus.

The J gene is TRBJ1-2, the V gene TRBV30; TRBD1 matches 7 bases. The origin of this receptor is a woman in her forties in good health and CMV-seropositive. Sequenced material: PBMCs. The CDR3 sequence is CAWRNRGANYGYTF. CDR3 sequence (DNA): TGTGCCTGGAGGAACAGGGGAGCTAACTATGGCTACACCTTC. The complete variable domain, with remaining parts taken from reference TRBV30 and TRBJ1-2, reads SQTIHQWPATLVQPVGSPLSLECTVEGTSNPNLYWYRQAAGRGLQLLFYSVGIGQISSEVPQNLSASRPQDRQFILSSKKLLLSDSGFYLCAWRNRGANYGYTFGSGTRLTVV.